The 5 T cell receptor beta chains listed next were all sequenced from one sample in a study of T-cell reconstitution after alpha-beta-depleted transplantation in children. Unique molecular identifiers were incorporated during preparation of the TCRbeta library. TCRdb called the PCR reads again in MiXCR, with one record for every CDR3 protein. The sample has hundreds of thousands of distinct CDR3 sequences, approximately 14% seen once. Source: PBMCs, taken before TCRalphabeta/CD19-depleted stem cell transplant. The receptor source for this set is a girl under 10 years old with congenital amegakaryocytic thrombocytopenia, due to receive a stem cell transplant.

This clonotype was recorded many times. A read error may account for a junction end that differs from germline. The gene calls are TRBV5-1 and TRBJ1-3; D gene uncertain. This CDR3 has 14 amino acids. Germline loops: CDR1 SGHRS, CDR2 YFSETQ. This CDR3 reads CASSLAGGGNTIYF. Here the CDR3 DNA reads TGTGCCAGCAGTTTAGCGGGCGGTGGAAACACCATATATTTT.

This clonotype has a count of ten or more. The chain couples TRBV7-8 to TRBJ2-1; a possible D gene is TRBD2 (6 bases). The ends were cut back, 5 bases at V and 3 bases at J, with 14 bases in the middle. Germline V gives CDR1 SGHVS, CDR2 FQNEAQ. CDR3 length: 15 residues. The CDR3 nucleotides read TGTGCCAGCAGCCCCAGTGTTAGCGGCTACAATGAGCAGTTCTTC. Protein: CASSPSVSGYNEQFF.

The table lists this clonotype with many counts. V and J are TRBV5-1 and TRBJ2-5; D is ambiguous. There are 12 residues in the CDR3. The V gene's germline CDR1 is SGHRS and CDR2 YFSETQ. With 1 base removed from V and 5 bases from J, the gap between germline ends came to 6 bases. The CDR3 DNA reads TGCGCCAGCAGCTTGAGGCCCGAGACCCAGTACTTC. Its translation is CASSLRPETQYF.

The gene calls are TRBV5-1 and TRBJ2-1, with a weak D call TRBD2 (6 bases). Germline assignment: CDR1 SGHRS and CDR2 YFSETQ. This CDR3 is 14 amino acids long. The V end lost 8 bases, the J end lost 4 bases, and 16 bases lay between the germline ends. CDR3 region: CASIRDSSYNEQFF. DNA of the CDR3: TGCGCCAGTATCAGGGACTCGTCTTACAATGAGCAGTTCTTC.

This clonotype was seen many times. The chain combines TRBV7-2 with TRBJ2-7, with 8 bases lining up with TRBD2. V gave up 5 bases and J gave up 4 bases; unmatched junction bases: 13. Germline V lookup: CDR1 SGHTA, CDR2 FQGNSA. The CDR3 extends over 16 amino acids. The CDR3 here is CASSKNSGNAFYEQYF. CDR3 bases: TGTGCCAGCAGCAAAAATAGCGGGAATGCTTTTTACGAGCAGTACTTC.